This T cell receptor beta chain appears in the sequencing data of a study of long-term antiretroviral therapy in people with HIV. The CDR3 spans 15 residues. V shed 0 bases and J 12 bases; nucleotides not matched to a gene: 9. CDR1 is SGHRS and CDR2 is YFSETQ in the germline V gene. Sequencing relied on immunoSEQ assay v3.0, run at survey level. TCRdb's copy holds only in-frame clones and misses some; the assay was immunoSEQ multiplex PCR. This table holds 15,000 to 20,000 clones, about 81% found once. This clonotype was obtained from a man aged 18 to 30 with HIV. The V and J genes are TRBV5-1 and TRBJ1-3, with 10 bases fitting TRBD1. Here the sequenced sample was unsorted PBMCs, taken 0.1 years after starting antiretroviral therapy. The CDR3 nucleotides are TGCGCCAGCAGCTTGGGGGACAGGGGAAGACAGATCATATATTTT. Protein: CASSLGDRGRQIIYF. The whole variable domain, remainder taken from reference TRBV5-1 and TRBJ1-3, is KAGVTQTPRYLIKTRGQQVTLSCSPISGHRSVSWYQQTPGQGLQFLFEYFSETQRNKGNFPGRFSGRQFSNSRSEMNVSTLELGDSALYLCASSLGDRGRQIIYFGEGSWLTVV.